This TCR beta chain was sequenced for a study of T cell therapy after organ transplantation. With 4 bases removed from V and 3 bases from J, the gap between germline ends came to 20 bases. The germline CDR1 and CDR2 sequences are SGDLS and YYNGEE. This CDR3 is 16 amino acids long. The repertoire was sequenced with immunoSEQ multiplex PCR; TCRdb's copy has only in-frame clones and lacks some. The data hold over a thousand clones, with 70% observed a single time. Worth noting for this clone: Its antigen is unknown.

Sequencing used CD8+ T cells from blood, obtained before autologous CMV-specific T cell therapy. The TCR originated in a human patient who had received a solid organ transplant and had CMV disease. V and J are TRBV9 and TRBJ2-7; D might be TRBD1 (5 bases). The CDR3 DNA reads as TGTGCCAGCAGCCCTCTGAGACAGCCGAACCTCTACGAGCAGTACTTC. This codes for CASSPLRQPNLYEQYF. Based on the CDR3 plus reference TRBV9 and TRBJ2-7, the full variable domain is DSGVTQTPKHLITATGQRVTLRCSPRSGDLSVYWYQQSLDQGLQFLIQYYNGEERAKGNILERFSAQQFPDLHSELNLSSLELGDSALYFCASSPLRQPNLYEQYFGPGTRLTVT.